The clone carrying this T cell receptor (beta chain) was found a few times. V dropped 6 bases and J dropped 8; count of bases not matched to a gene: 0. The CDR3 is made up of 13 amino acids. TCRdb re-analysed the 5' RACE reads in MiXCR, keeping a single row per CDR3 protein. The table shows just under 550,000 distinct CDR3 sequences, with roughly 15% occurring only once. This entry is derived from a study of identical twins. These sequences were also reported in another study, on yellow fever vaccine responses in identical twins.

The chain couples TRBV12-3 or TRBV12-4 to TRBJ2-3, with 15 positions matching TRBD2. The receptor comes from a woman aged 18-29 years in good health. The specimen was CD4+ T cells sorted from blood. The CDR3 loop reads CASRGLAGGTQYF. The CDR3 DNA follows: TGTGCCAGCAGGGGACTAGCGGGAGGTACGCAGTATTTT.